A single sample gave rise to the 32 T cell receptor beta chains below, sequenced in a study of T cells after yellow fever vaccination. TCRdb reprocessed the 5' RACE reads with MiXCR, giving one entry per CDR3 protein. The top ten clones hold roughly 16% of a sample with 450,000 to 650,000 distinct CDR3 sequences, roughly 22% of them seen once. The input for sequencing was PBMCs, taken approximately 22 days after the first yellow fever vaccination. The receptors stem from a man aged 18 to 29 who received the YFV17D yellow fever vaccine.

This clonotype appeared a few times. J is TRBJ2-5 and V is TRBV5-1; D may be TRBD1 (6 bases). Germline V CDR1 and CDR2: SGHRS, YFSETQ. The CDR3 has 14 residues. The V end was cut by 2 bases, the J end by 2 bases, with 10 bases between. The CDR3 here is CASSFQGIQETQYF. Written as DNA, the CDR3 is TGCGCCAGCAGCTTCCAGGGGATACAAGAGACCCAGTACTTC.

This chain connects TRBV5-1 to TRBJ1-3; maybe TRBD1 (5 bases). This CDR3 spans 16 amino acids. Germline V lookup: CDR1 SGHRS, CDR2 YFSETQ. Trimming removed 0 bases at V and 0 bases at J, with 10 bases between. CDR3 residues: CASSLGLRGSGNTIYF. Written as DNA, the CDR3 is TGCGCCAGCAGCTTGGGTTTGAGGGGCTCTGGAAACACCATATATTTT.

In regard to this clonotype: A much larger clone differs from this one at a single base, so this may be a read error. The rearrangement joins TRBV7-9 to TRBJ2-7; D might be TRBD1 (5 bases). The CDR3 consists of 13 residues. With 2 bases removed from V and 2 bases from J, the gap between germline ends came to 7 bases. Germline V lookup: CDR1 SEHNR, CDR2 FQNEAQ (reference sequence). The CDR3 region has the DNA TGTGCCAGCAGCTTACCCAGGGCCTACGAGCAGTACTTC. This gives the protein CASSLPRAYEQYF. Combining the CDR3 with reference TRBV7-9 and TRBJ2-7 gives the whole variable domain DTGVSQNPRHKITKRGQNVTFRCDPISEHNRLYWYRQTLGQGPEFLTYFQNEAQLEKSRLLSDRFSAERPKGSFSTLEIQRTEQGDSAMYLCASSLPRAYEQYFGPGTRLTVT.

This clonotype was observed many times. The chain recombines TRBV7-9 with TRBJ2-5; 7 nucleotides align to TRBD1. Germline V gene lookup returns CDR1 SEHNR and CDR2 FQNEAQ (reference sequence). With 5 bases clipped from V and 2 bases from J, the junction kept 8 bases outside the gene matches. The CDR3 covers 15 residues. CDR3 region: CASSLKRGQQETQYF. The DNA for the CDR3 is TGTGCCAGCAGCCTTAAACGGGGACAGCAAGAGACCCAGTACTTC.

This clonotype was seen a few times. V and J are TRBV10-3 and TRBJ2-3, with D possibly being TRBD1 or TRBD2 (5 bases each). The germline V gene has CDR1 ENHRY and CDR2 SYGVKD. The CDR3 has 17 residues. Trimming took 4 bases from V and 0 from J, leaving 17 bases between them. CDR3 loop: CAISGEMGRASTDTQYF. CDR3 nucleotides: TGTGCCATCAGTGGGGAAATGGGACGGGCGAGCACAGATACGCAGTATTTT.

CDR3 DNA: TGCGCCAGCAGCGGCGGGACTAGCGGATACAATGAGCAGTTCTTC. Its protein is CASSGGTSGYNEQFF. This chain links TRBV5-1 with TRBJ2-1; 11 bases line up with TRBD2. V lost 4 bases and J lost 4; bases outside the gene matches: 4. The CDR3 loop spans 15 amino acids. Germline CDR1 and CDR2: SGHRS and YFSETQ.

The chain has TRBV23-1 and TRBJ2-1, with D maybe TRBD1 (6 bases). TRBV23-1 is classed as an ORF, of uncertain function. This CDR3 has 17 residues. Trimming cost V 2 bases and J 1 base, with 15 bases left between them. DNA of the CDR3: TGCGCCAGCAGTCAAGTAGTGATCAGGGGTTCCTACAATGAGCAGTTCTTC. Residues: CASSQVVIRGSYNEQFF.

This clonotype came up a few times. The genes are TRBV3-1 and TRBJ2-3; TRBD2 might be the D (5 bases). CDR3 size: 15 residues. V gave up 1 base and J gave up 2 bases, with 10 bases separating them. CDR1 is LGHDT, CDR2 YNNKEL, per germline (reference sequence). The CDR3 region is CASSQGGSLTDTQYF. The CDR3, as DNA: TGTGCCAGCAGCCAAGGCGGGTCACTCACAGATACGCAGTATTTT.

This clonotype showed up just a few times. CDR3 residues: CASSFINTGELFF. The CDR3 DNA sequence: TGTGCCAGCAGTTTCATTAACACCGGGGAGCTGTTTTTT. The chain couples TRBV28 to TRBJ2-2; no firm D call. V was shortened by 3 bases and J by 2 bases, with 4 bases between the two germline ends. Germline CDR1 reads MDHEN; CDR2 reads SYDVKM. The CDR3 is 13 amino acids.

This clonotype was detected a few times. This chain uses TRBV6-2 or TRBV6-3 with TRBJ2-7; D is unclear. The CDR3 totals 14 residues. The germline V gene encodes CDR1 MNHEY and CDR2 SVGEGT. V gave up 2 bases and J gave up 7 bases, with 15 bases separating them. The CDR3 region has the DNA TGTGCCAGCAGTTACCCGGGTCCTTATTGGGAGCAGTACGTC. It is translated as CASSYPGPYWEQYV.

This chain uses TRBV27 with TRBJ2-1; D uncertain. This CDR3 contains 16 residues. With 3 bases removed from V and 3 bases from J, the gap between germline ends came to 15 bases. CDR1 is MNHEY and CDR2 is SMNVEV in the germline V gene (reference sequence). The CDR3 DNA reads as TGTGCCAGCAGTTTCACTCCGACGGCCTACTACAATGAGCAGTTCTTC. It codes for CASSFTPTAYYNEQFF.

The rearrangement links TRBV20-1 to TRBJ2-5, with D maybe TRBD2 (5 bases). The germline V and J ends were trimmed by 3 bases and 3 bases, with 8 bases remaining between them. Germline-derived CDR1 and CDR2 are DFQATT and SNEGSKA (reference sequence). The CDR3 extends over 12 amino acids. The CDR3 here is CSASTGEETQYF. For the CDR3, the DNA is TGCAGTGCTAGTACCGGGGAAGAGACCCAGTACTTC.

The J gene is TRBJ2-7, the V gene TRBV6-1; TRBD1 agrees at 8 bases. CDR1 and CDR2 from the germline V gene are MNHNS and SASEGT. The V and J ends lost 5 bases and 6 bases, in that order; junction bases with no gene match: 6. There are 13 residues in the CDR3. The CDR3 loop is CASSIDRGGEQYV. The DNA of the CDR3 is TGTGCCAGCAGTATAGACAGGGGCGGCGAGCAGTACGTC.

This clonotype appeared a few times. The CDR3 protein is CASRPRNQETQYF. CDR3 sequence (DNA): TGTGCCAGCAGACCGAGGAACCAAGAGACCCAGTACTTC. The chain employs TRBV25-1 and TRBJ2-5; D gene uncertain. Germline V gene sequence: CDR1 MGHDK, CDR2 SYGVNS. The CDR3 totals 13 residues. With 6 bases removed from V and 0 bases from J, the gap between germline ends came to 8 bases.

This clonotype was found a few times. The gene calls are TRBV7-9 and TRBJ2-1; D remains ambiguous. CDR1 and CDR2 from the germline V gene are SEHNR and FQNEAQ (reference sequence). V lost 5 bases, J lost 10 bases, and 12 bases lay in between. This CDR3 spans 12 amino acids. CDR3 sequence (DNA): TGTGCCAGCAGCATTATTACGGACGAGCAGTTCTTC. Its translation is CASSIITDEQFF.

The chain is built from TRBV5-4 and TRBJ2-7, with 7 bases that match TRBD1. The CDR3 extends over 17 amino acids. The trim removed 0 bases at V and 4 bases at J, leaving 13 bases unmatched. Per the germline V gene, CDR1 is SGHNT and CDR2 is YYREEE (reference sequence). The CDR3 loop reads CASSLAGRTGHYYEQYF. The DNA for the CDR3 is TGTGCCAGCAGCTTGGCCGGAAGGACAGGACATTATTACGAGCAGTACTTC.

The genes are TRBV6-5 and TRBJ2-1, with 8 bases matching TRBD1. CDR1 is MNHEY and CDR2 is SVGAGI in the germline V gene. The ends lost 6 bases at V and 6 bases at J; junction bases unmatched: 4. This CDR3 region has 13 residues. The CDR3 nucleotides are TGTGCCAGCAGGACAGGGGACCCCAATGAGCAGTTCTTC. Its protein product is CASRTGDPNEQFF.

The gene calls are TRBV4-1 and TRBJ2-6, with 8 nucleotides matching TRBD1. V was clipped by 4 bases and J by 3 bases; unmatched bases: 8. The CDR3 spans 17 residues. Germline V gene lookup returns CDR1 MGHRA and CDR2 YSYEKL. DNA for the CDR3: TGCGCCAGCAGCCGAGGACAGGGTCCCCTTGGGGCCAACGTCCTGACTTTC. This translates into CASSRGQGPLGANVLTF.

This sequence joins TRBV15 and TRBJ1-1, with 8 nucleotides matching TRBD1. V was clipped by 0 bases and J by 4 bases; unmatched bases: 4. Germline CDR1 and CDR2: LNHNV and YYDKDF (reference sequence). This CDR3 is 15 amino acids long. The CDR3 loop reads CATSRETTGGTEAFF. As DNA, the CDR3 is TGTGCCACCAGCAGAGAAACTACAGGGGGCACTGAAGCTTTCTTT. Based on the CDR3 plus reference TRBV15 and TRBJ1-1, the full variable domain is DAMVIQNPRYQVTQFGKPVTLSCSQTLNHNVMYWYQQKSSQAPKLLFHYYDKDFNNEADTPDNFQSRRPNTSFCFLDIRSPGLGDTAMYLCATSRETTGGTEAFFGQGTRLTVV.

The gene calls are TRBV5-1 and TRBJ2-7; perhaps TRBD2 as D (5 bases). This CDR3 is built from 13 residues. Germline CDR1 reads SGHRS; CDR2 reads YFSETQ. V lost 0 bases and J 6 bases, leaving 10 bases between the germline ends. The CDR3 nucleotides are TGCGCCAGCAGCTTGGTACCCGGGGTCGAGCAGTACTTC. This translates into CASSLVPGVEQYF.

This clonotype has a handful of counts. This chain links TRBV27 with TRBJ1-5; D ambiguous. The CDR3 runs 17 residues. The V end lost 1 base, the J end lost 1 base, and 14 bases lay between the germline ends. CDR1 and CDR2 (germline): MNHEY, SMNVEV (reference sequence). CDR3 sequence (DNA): TGTGCCAGCAGTTTATTGGGCGGACTTACAAGCAATCAGCCCCAGCATTTT. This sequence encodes CASSLLGGLTSNQPQHF.

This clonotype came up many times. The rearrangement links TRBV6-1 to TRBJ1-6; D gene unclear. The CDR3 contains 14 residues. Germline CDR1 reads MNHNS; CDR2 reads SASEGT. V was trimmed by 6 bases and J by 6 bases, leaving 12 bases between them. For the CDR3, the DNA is TGTGCCAGCAGGCCGGACGGAGCTAATTCACCCCTCCACTTT. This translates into CASRPDGANSPLHF.

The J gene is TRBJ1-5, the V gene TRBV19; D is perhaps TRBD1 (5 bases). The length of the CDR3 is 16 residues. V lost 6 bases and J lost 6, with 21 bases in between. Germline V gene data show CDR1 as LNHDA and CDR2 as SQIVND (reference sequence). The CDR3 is CASSGHSPHKRQPQHF. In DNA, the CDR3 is TGTGCCAGTAGCGGACACTCACCTCATAAACGTCAGCCCCAGCATTTT.

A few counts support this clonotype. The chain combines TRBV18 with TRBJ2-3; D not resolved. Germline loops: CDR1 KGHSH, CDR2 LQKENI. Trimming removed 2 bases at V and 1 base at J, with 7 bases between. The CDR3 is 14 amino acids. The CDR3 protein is CASSPGIRTDTQYF. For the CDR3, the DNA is TGTGCCAGCTCACCAGGGATTCGCACAGATACGCAGTATTTT.

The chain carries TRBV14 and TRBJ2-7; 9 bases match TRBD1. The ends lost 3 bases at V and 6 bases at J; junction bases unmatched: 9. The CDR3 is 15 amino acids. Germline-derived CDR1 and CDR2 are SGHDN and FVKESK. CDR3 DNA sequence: TGTGCCAGCAGCCAGCTGGGACAGGGCCTTTCCGAGCAGTACTTC. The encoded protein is CASSQLGQGLSEQYF.

CDR3 DNA sequence: TGTGCCAGCAGCCCTGGGTTGAGTGGGACCCAGTACTTC. Encoded protein: CASSPGLSGTQYF. The chain recombines TRBV5-4 with TRBJ2-5, with D unclear. CDR1 is SGHNT, CDR2 YYREEE, per germline (reference sequence). The CDR3 is 13 amino acids. The V end lost 4 bases, the J end lost 7 bases, and 14 bases lay between the germline ends. Full variable domain (outside the CDR3, taken from reference TRBV5-4 and TRBJ2-5): ETGVTQSPTHLIKTRGQQVTLRCSSQSGHNTVSWYQQALGQGPQFIFQYYREEENGRGNFPPRFSGLQFPNYSSELNVNALELDDSALYLCASSPGLSGTQYFGPGTRLLVL.

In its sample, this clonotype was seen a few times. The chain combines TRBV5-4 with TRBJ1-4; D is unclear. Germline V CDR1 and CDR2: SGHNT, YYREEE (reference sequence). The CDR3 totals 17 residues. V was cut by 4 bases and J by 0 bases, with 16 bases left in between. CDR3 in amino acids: CASSPRESRATNEKLFF. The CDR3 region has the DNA TGTGCCAGCAGCCCGCGGGAGTCAAGGGCAACTAATGAAAAACTGTTTTTT.

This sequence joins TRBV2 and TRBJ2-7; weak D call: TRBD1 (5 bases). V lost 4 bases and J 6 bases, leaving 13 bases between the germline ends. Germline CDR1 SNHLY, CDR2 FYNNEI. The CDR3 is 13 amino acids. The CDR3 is CASSGQRIGEQYV. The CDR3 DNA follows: TGTGCCAGCAGTGGACAGAGGATTGGCGAGCAGTACGTC.

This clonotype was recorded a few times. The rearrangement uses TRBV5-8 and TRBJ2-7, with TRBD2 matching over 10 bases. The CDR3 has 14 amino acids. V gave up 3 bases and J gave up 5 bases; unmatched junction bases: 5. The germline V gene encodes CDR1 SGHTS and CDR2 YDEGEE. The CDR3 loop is CASSYSGGRNEQYV. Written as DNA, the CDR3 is TGTGCCAGCAGCTATAGCGGGGGGCGGAACGAGCAGTACGTC.

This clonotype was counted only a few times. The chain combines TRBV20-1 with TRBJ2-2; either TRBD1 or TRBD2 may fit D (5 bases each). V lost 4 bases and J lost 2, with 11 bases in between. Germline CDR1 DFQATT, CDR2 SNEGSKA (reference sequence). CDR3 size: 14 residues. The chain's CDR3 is CSATGTVNTGELFF. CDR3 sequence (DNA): TGCAGTGCTACCGGGACCGTCAACACCGGGGAGCTGTTTTTT.

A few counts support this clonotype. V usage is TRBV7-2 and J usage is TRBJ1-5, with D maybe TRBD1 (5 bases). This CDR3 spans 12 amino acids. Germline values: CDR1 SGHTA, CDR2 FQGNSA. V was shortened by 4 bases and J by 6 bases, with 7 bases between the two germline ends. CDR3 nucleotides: TGTGCCAGCAGCTGGGGGGGTCAGCCCCAGCATTTT. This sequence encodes CASSWGGQPQHF. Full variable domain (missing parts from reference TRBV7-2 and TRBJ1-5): GAGVSQSPSNKVTEKGKDVELRCDPISGHTALYWYRQSLGQGLEFLIYFQGNSAPDKSGLPSDRFSAERTGGSVSTLTIQRTQQEDSAVYLCASSWGGQPQHFGDGTRLSIL.

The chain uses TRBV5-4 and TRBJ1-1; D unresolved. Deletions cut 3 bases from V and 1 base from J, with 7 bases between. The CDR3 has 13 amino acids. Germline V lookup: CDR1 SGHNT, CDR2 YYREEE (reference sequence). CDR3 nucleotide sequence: TGTGCCAGCAGCTCCGTCGCGAACACTGAAGCTTTCTTT. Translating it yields CASSSVANTEAFF.